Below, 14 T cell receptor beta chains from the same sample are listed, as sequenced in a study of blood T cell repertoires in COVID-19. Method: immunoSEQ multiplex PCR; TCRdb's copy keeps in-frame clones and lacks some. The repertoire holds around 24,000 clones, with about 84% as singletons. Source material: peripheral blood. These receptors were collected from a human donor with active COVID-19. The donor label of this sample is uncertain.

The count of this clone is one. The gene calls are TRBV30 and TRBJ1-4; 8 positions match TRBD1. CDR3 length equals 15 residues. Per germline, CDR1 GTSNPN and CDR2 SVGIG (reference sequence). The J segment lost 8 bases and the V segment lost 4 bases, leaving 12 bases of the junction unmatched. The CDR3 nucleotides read TGTGCCTGGAACCCCCTCAGGGGGCGCCGGGAAAAACTGTTTTTT. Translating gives CAWNPLRGRREKLFF.

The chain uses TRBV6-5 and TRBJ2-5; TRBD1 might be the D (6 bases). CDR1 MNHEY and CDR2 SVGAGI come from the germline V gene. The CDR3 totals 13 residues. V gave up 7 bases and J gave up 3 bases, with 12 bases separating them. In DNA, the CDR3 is TGTGCCAGCACCATAACAGGGAAAGAGACCCAGTACTTC. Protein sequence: CASTITGKETQYF.

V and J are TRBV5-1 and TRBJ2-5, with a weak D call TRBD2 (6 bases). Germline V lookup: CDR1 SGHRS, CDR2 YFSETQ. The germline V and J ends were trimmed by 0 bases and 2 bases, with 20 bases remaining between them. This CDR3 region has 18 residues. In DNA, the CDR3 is TGCGCCAGCAGCTTGGGAAGGACGCGGGGCGGGACTCAAGAGACCCAGTACTTC. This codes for CASSLGRTRGGTQETQYF.

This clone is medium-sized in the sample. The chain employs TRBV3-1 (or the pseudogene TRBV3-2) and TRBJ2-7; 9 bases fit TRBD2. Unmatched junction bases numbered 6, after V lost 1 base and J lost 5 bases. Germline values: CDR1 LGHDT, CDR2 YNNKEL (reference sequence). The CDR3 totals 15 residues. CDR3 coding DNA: TGTGCCAGCAGCCAAGGGGGCGGGAGGGTCCACGAGCAGTACTTC. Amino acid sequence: CASSQGGGRVHEQYF.

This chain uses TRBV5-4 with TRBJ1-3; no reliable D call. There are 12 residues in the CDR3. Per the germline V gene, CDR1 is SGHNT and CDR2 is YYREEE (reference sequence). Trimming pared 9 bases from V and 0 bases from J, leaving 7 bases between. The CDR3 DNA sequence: TGTGCCACCGCGGACTCTGGAAACACCATATATTTT. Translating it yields CATADSGNTIYF.

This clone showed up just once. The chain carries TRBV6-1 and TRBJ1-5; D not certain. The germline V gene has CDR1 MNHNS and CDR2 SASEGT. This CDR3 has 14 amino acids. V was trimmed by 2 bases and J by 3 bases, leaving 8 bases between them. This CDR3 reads CASSEISPNQPQHF. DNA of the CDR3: TGTGCCAGCAGTGAAATCAGTCCCAATCAGCCCCAGCATTTT.

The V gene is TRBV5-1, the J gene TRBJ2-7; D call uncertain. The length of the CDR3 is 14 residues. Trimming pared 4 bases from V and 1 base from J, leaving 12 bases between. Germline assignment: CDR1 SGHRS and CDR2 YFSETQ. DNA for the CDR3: TGCGCCAGCAGCACCTTCGACGGGTCCTACGAGCAGTACTTC. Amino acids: CASSTFDGSYEQYF.

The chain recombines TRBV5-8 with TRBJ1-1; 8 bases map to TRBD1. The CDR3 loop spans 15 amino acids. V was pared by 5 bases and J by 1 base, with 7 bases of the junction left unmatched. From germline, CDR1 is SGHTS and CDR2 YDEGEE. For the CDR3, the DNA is TGTGCCAGCAGTTGGGACAGGCTCGAGAACACTGAAGCTTTCTTT. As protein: CASSWDRLENTEAFF.

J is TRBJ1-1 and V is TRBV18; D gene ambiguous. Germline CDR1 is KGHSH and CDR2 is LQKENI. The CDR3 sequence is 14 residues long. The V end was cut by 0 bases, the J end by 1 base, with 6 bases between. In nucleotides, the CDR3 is TGTGCCAGCTCACCACCGACGGGGAACACTGAAGCTTTCTTT. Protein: CASSPPTGNTEAFF.

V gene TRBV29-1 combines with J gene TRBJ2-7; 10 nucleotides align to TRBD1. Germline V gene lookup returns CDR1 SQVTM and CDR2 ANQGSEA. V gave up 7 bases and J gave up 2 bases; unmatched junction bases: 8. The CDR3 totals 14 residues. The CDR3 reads CSARGGTGAYEQYF. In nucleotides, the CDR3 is TGCAGCGCCAGGGGGGGGACAGGGGCCTACGAGCAGTACTTC.

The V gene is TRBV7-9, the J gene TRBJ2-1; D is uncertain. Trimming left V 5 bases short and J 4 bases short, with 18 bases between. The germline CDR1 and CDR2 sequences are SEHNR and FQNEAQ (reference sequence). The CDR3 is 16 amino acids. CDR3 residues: CASSPRPALGYNEQFF. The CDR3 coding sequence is TGTGCCAGCAGCCCGCGGCCCGCCTTGGGTTACAATGAGCAGTTCTTC.

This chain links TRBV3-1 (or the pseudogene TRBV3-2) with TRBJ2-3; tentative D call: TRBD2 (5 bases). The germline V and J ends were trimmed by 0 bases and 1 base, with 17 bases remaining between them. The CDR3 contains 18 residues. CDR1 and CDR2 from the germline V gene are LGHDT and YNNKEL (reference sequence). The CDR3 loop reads CASSQDERAARGTDTQYF. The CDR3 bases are TGTGCCAGCAGCCAAGATGAGAGGGCAGCGAGGGGCACAGATACGCAGTATTTT.

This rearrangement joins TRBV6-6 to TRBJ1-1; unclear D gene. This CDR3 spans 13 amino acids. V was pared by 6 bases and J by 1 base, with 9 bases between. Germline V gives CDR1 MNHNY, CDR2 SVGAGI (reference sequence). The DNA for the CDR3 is TGTGCCAGCAGGCAGGTTGAGAACACTGAAGCTTTCTTT. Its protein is CASRQVENTEAFF.

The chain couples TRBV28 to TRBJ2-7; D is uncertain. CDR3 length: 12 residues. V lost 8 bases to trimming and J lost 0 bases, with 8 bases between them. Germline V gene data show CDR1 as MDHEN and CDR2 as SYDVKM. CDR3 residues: CASDSSSYEQYF. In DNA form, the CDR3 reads TGTGCCAGCGATTCGAGCTCCTACGAGCAGTACTTC.